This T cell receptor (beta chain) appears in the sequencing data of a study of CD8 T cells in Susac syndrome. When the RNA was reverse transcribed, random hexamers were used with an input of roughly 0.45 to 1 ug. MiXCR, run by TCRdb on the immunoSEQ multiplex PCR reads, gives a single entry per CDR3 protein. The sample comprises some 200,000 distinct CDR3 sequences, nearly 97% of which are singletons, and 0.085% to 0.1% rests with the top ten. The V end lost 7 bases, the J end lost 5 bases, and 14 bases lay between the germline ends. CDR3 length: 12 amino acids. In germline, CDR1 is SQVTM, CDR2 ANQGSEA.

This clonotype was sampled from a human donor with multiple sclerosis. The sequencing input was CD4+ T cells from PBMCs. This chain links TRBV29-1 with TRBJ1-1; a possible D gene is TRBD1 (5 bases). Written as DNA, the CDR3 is TGCAGCGGATCATGGGGGGTAACTGAAGCTTTCTTT. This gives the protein CSGSWGVTEAFF. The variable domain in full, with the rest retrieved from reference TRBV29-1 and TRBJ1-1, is SAVISQKPSRDICQRGTSLTIQCQVDSQVTMMFWYRQQPGQSLTLIATANQGSEATYESGFVIDKFPISRPNLTFSTLTVSNMSPEDSSIYLCSGSWGVTEAFFGQGTRLTVV.